This TCR beta chain is from a study of siplizumab effects on memory and regulatory T cells. Study-wide findings and caveats: No more than a minor fraction of alloreactive clones could be traced back to unstimulated subsets. Greater diversity than memory cells seemed evident in naive T cells, which also appeared to be major alloresponse contributors. The study found that mappable alloreactive CD4+ clones averaged around 69% Treg-derived with siplizumab and about 26% in controls.

TCR templates numbering 75,000 to 100,000 were assayed per sample. The table came from immunoSEQ multiplex PCR; TCRdb's copy has only in-frame clones and leaves some out. The sample carries about 52,000 clones, under 98% recorded once. In the case of this clone: Its antigen is undetermined.

The TCR was taken from a human donor in good health. Source material: naive CD4+ T cells sorted from blood.

The DNA for the CDR3 is TGTGCCACCAGCAGAGACCGAGGATTACTAGCCAAAAACATTCAGTACTTC. Its translation: CATSRDRGLLAKNIQYF. The rearrangement links TRBV15 to TRBJ2-4; no firm D call. Trimming took 0 bases from V and 0 from J, leaving 12 bases between them. This CDR3 spans 17 amino acids. CDR1 and CDR2 (germline): LNHNV, YYDKDF (reference sequence).